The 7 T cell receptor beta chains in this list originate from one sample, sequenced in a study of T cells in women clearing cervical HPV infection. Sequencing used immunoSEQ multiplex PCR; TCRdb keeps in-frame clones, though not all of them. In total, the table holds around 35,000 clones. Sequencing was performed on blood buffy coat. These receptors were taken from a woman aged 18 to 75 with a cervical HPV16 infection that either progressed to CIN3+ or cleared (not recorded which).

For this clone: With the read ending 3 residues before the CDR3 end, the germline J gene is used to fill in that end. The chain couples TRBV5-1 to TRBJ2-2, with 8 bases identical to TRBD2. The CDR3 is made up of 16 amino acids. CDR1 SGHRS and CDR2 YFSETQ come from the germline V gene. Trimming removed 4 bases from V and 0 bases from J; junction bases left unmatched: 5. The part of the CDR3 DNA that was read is TGCGCCAGCAGCCCCCTAGCGGGCTCGAACACCGGGGAG. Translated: CASSPLAGSNTGE. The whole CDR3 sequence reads CASSPLAGSNTGELFF.

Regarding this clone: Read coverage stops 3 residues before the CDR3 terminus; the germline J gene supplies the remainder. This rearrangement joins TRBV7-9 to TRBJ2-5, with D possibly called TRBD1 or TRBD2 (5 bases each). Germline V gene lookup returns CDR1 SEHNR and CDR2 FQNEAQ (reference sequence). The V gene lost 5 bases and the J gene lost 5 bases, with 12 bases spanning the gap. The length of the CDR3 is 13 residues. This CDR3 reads CASSLRGAETQYF. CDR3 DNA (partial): TGTGCCAGCAGCCTGAGAGGGGCGGAGACC.

The CDR3 bases that were read are TGTGCCAGCAGCTTTCCCCCAGGGAGCACTGAA. Its protein is CASSFPPGSTE. The complete CDR3 sequence is CASSFPPGSTEAFF. This chain connects TRBV7-9 to TRBJ1-1, with D perhaps TRBD1 (5 bases). Read data end 3 residues before the CDR3 end; the end is taken from the germline J gene. Trimming shortened V by 3 bases and J by 4 bases, and 12 bases separated the two germline ends. The V gene's germline CDR1 is SEHNR and CDR2 FQNEAQ (reference sequence). This CDR3 contains 14 residues.

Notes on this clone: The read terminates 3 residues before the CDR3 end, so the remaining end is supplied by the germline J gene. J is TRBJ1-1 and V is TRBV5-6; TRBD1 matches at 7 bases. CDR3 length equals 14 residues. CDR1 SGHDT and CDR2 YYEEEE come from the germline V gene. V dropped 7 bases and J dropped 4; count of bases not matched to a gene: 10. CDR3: CASHYRGSSTEAFF. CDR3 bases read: TGTGCCAGCCACTACAGGGGATCGAGCACTGAA.

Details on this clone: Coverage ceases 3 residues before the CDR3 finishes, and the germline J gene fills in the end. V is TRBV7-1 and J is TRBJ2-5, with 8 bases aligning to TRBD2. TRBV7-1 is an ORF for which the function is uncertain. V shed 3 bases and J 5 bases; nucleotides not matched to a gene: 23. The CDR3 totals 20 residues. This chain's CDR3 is CASSSPPRVDPGGGFETQYF. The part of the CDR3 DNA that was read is TGTGCCAGCAGCTCTCCTCCCCGGGTCGACCCGGGCGGGGGGTTCGAGACC.

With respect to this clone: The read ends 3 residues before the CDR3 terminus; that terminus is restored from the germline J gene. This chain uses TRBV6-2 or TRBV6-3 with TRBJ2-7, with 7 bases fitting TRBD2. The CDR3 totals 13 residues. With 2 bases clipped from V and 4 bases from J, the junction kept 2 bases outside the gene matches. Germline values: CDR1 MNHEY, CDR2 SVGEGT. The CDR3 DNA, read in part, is TGTGCCAGCAGTTACCGGACTAGTTACGAG. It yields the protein CASSYRTSYE. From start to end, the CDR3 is CASSYRTSYEQYF.

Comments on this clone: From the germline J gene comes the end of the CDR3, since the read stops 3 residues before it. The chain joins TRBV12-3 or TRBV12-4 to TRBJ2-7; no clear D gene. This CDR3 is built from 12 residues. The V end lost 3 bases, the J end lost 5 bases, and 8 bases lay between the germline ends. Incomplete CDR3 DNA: TGTGCCAGCAGTTTTTTCTTTAACGAG. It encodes CASSFFFNE. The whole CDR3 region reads CASSFFFNEQYF.